The 21 T cell receptor beta chains reported below all come from one sample, sequenced in a study of cytomegalovirus exposure and HLA in healthy donors. In the PCR, 60 Vbeta and 13 Jbeta primers were used. Repertoires were generated with immunoSEQ multiplex PCR, while TCRdb's copy carries only in-frame clones and drops some. The table lists 100,000 to 150,000 clones, with 2.2% in the top ten. The source material was PBMCs. Receptors originate from a man in his forties or fifties in good health and CMV-seronegative.

The rearrangement joins TRBV5-1 to TRBJ1-1, with D uncertain. Per the germline V gene, CDR1 is SGHRS and CDR2 is YFSETQ. V lost 2 bases and J lost 0, with 8 bases in between. This CDR3 comprises 14 residues. CDR3: CASSFQTMNTEAFF. CDR3 coding DNA: TGCGCCAGCAGCTTCCAGACAATGAACACTGAAGCTTTCTTT.

As DNA, the CDR3 is TGTGCCAGCAGCCAATCGGGGGGGAGCTCCTACGAGCAGTACTTC. As protein: CASSQSGGSSYEQYF. The chain couples TRBV7-2 to TRBJ2-7; 8 bases match TRBD2. The CDR3 runs to 15 residues. Losses at the gene ends were 5 bases for V and 0 bases for J; bases not matched to a gene: 6. Germline values: CDR1 SGHTA, CDR2 FQGNSA.

This chain joins TRBV10-3 and TRBJ2-5; 7 bases agree with TRBD2. V gave up 3 bases and J gave up 5 bases; unmatched junction bases: 9. This CDR3 comprises 15 residues. Germline-derived CDR1 and CDR2 are ENHRY and SYGVKD. CDR3 sequence reads: CAISDGGGPWETQYF. The CDR3 DNA reads TGTGCCATCAGTGACGGGGGAGGGCCTTGGGAGACCCAGTACTTC.

The rearrangement links TRBV5-4 to TRBJ2-2; tentative D call: TRBD1 (5 bases). CDR1 is SGHNT and CDR2 is YYREEE in the germline V gene (reference sequence). Trimming cost V 0 bases and J 1 base, with 7 bases left between them. The CDR3 is 15 residues long. As DNA, the CDR3 is TGTGCCAGCAGCTTGGCAGGGTTGAACACCGGGGAGCTGTTTTTT. This encodes CASSLAGLNTGELFF.

CDR3 sequence: CASSEQGWTEAFF. The CDR3 nucleotides are TGTGCCAGCAGTGAACAGGGGTGGACTGAAGCTTTCTTT. This sequence joins TRBV2 and TRBJ1-1, with D perhaps TRBD1 (6 bases). V was pared by 2 bases and J by 5 bases, with 9 bases between. CDR1 is SNHLY and CDR2 is FYNNEI in the germline V gene. The CDR3 has 13 residues.

The chain links TRBV27 to TRBJ2-7; 9 nucleotides agree with TRBD1. The CDR3 is 13 residues long. J lost 5 bases, V lost 8 bases, and 7 bases had no gene match. Germline V gene lookup returns CDR1 MNHEY and CDR2 SMNVEV (reference sequence). Here the CDR3 reads CASRGQGRDEQYF. The CDR3 DNA follows: TGTGCCAGCCGGGGACAGGGAAGGGACGAGCAGTACTTC.

The rearrangement joins TRBV4-2 to TRBJ1-1; TRBD1 matches 9 bases. The germline gives CDR1 LGHNA, CDR2 YNFKEQ. There are 13 residues in the CDR3. J lost 4 bases, V lost 5 bases, and 2 bases had no gene match. CDR3 residues: CASSGQGITEAFF. CDR3 DNA sequence: TGTGCCAGCAGCGGACAGGGGATCACTGAAGCTTTCTTT.

This chain joins TRBV7-9 and TRBJ2-7, with 8 bases fitting TRBD1. V shed 0 bases and J 2 bases; nucleotides not matched to a gene: 9. The CDR3 extends over 17 amino acids. CDR1 SEHNR and CDR2 FQNEAQ come from the germline V gene (reference sequence). The CDR3 DNA sequence: TGTGCCAGCAGCTTAGCCGGAGTGACAGGGGTGGCCTACGAGCAGTACTTC. This translates into CASSLAGVTGVAYEQYF.

Remarks on this clone: The same CDR3 also results from other DNA sequences found in this sample. CDR3 residues: CASSFSGSNTGELFF. The CDR3 nucleotides are TGCGCCAGCAGCTTTTCGGGATCGAACACCGGGGAGCTGTTTTTT. The V call is TRBV5-1, the J call TRBJ2-2; tentative D call: TRBD2 (5 bases). CDR1 is SGHRS, CDR2 YFSETQ, per germline. Trimming took off 2 bases at V and 0 bases at J, with 8 bases between the two ends. The CDR3 consists of 15 residues.

The chain combines TRBV5-1 with TRBJ1-1, with D maybe TRBD1 (5 bases). Trimming pared 0 bases from V and 3 bases from J, leaving 6 bases between. The CDR3 is 13 residues long. The germline CDR1 and CDR2 sequences are SGHRS and YFSETQ. The CDR3 spells CASSLVRDTEAFF. The DNA for the CDR3 is TGCGCCAGCAGCTTGGTCAGGGACACTGAAGCTTTCTTT. Full variable domain (rest looked up from reference TRBV5-1 and TRBJ1-1): KAGVTQTPRYLIKTRGQQVTLSCSPISGHRSVSWYQQTPGQGLQFLFEYFSETQRNKGNFPGRFSGRQFSNSRSEMNVSTLELGDSALYLCASSLVRDTEAFFGQGTRLTVV.

The chain carries TRBV28 and TRBJ2-7; no definite D call. V lost 6 bases and J 2 bases, leaving 17 bases between the germline ends. This CDR3 spans 15 amino acids. Per germline, CDR1 MDHEN and CDR2 SYDVKM. For the CDR3, the DNA is TGTGCCAGCAGCCCTAATTTGGTAAGCGCCTACGAGCAGTACTTC. Its protein is CASSPNLVSAYEQYF.

This chain uses TRBV7-2 with TRBJ1-2, with 8 bases lining up with TRBD1. Germline V gene sequence: CDR1 SGHTA, CDR2 FQGNSA. Trimming at V came to 10 bases and at J to 7 bases, leaving 8 bases not matched to a gene. This CDR3 has 12 residues. CDR3 sequence: CAIPWGTGGYTF. CDR3 DNA: TGTGCCATCCCCTGGGGGACAGGTGGCTACACCTTC.

The rearrangement uses TRBV7-2 and TRBJ2-3, with 8 bases identical to TRBD1. V dropped 6 bases and J dropped 2; count of bases not matched to a gene: 7. In germline, CDR1 is SGHTA, CDR2 FQGNSA. The CDR3 totals 15 residues. Here the CDR3 reads CASRNRGQATDTQYF. For the CDR3, the DNA is TGTGCCAGCAGAAATCGGGGACAGGCCACAGATACGCAGTATTTT.

The V gene is TRBV5-1, the J gene TRBJ1-2; D is perhaps TRBD1 (6 bases). Trimming removed 4 bases from V and 5 bases from J, with 18 bases in between. The CDR3 consists of 15 residues. Germline loops: CDR1 SGHRS, CDR2 YFSETQ. The CDR3, as DNA: TGCGCCAGCAGCCCAACGCCGGGACAACAATATGGCTACACCTTC. As protein: CASSPTPGQQYGYTF.

This chain's CDR3 is CASSQVGEFAEAFF. CDR3 nucleotides: TGTGCCAGCAGCCAAGTCGGGGAGTTTGCTGAAGCTTTCTTT. This chain connects TRBV7-2 to TRBJ1-1; no definite D call. The V end was cut by 5 bases, the J end by 6 bases, with 16 bases between. The CDR3 is 14 residues long. Germline V gene sequence: CDR1 SGHTA, CDR2 FQGNSA. Looking up the rest from reference TRBV7-2 and TRBJ1-1 gives the full variable domain: GAGVSQSPSNKVTEKGKDVELRCDPISGHTALYWYRQSLGQGLEFLIYFQGNSAPDKSGLPSDRFSAERTGGSVSTLTIQRTQQEDSAVYLCASSQVGEFAEAFFGQGTRLTVV.

This CDR3 reads CASSLSGAGPDTQYF. As DNA, the CDR3 is TGTGCCAGCAGCTTGAGCGGGGCGGGGCCAGATACGCAGTATTTT. The genes are TRBV7-3 and TRBJ2-3; TRBD2 aligns across 7 bases. The CDR3 extends over 15 amino acids. Germline CDR1 reads SGHTA; CDR2 reads FQGTGA. J lost 4 bases, V lost 3 bases, and 7 bases had no gene match.

This chain's CDR3 is CASTSRDRELSEAFF. The CDR3 region has the DNA TGTGCCAGTACTTCAAGGGACAGGGAATTATCTGAAGCTTTCTTT. V and J are TRBV19 and TRBJ1-1; 9 positions agree with TRBD1. CDR1 is LNHDA and CDR2 is SQIVND in the germline V gene (reference sequence). V trimming: 7 bases; J trimming: 6 bases; junction bases outside the gene matches: 12. The CDR3 loop spans 15 amino acids.

The V gene is TRBV18, the J gene TRBJ2-3; D ambiguous. Germline-derived CDR1 and CDR2 are KGHSH and LQKENI. Trimming left V 6 bases short and J 3 bases short, with 16 bases between. The CDR3 runs 15 residues. The DNA of the CDR3 is TGTGCCAGCTCGACAATAACCCTTGGGACAGATACGCAGTATTTT. Protein: CASSTITLGTDTQYF.

V gene TRBV5-1 combines with J gene TRBJ2-1, with D perhaps TRBD1 (5 bases). The CDR3 totals 11 residues. Trimming shortened V by 4 bases and J by 10 bases, and 9 bases separated the two germline ends. Per germline, CDR1 SGHRS and CDR2 YFSETQ. CDR3 sequence (DNA): TGCGCCAGCAGCCCAGACAGCGAGCAGTTCTTC. It encodes CASSPDSEQFF.

This rearrangement joins TRBV28 to TRBJ2-5, with 7 bases matching TRBD1. Trimming at V came to 7 bases and at J to 1 base, leaving 12 bases not matched to a gene. There are 16 residues in the CDR3. CDR1 MDHEN and CDR2 SYDVKM come from the germline V gene. CDR3 residues: CASTPRQGVGQETQYF. The CDR3 DNA sequence: TGTGCCAGCACCCCTCGACAGGGTGTAGGCCAAGAGACCCAGTACTTC.

The chain is built from TRBV5-4 and TRBJ2-3; 7 bases match TRBD1. V lost 2 bases to trimming and J lost 13 bases; unmatched junction nucleotides: 13. CDR1 is SGHNT and CDR2 is YYREEE in the germline V gene (reference sequence). This CDR3 region has 14 residues. The DNA for the CDR3 is TGTGCCAGCAGCTTTCAAGGGGGCCCCAAATTGGAGTATTTT. This encodes CASSFQGGPKLEYF.